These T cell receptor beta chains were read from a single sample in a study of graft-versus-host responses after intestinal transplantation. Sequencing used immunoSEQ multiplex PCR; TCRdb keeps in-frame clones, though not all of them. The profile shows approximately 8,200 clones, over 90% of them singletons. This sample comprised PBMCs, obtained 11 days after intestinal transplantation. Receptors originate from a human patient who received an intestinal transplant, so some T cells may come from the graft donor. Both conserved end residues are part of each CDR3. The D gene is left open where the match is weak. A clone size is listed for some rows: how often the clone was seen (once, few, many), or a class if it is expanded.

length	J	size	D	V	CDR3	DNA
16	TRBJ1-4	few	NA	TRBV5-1	CASSLGAGATNEKLFF	TGCGCCAGCAGCTTGGGGGCAGGGGCAACTAATGAAAAACTGTTTTTT
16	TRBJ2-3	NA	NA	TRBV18	CASSQAPAGLTDTQYF	TGTGCCAGCTCACAGGCCCCGGCAGGGTTAACAGATACGCAGTATTTT
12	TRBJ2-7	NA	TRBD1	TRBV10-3	CAISGTGHEQYF	TGTGCCATCAGCGGGACAGGGCACGAGCAGTACTTC
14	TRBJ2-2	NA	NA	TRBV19	CASSMVALGGELFF	TGTGCCAGTAGTATGGTGGCCCTTGGCGGGGAGCTGTTTTTT
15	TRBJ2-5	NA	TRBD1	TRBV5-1	CASSGQGVIQETQYF	TGCGCCAGCAGCGGACAGGGGGTAATCCAGGAGACCCAGTACTTC
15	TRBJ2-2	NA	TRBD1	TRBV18	CASSLTGPNTGELFF	TGTGCCAGCTCACTGACAGGGCCGAACACCGGGGAGCTGTTTTTT
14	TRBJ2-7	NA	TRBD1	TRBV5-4	CASSRDRGSYEQYF	TGTGCCAGCAGCAGGGACAGGGGCTCCTACGAGCAGTACTTC
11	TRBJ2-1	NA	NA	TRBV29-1	CSVDRGNEQFF	TGCAGCGTTGATCGGGGGAATGAGCAGTTCTTC
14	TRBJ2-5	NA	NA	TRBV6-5	CASSYTGSTETQYF	TGTGCCAGCAGTTACACCGGGAGTACAGAGACCCAGTACTTC
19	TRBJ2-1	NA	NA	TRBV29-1	CSVGGWIADPLGSYNEQFF	TGCAGCGTTGGGGGCTGGATCGCAGATCCCCTGGGCTCCTACAATGAGCAGTTCTTC
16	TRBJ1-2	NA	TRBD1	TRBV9	CASSVVSGGSNYGYTF	TGTGCCAGCAGCGTAGTATCAGGGGGTTCTAACTATGGCTACACCTTC
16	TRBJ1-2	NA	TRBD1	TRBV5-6	CASSLERQGIYYGYTF	TGTGCCAGCAGCTTAGAGCGACAGGGCATTTATTATGGCTACACCTTC
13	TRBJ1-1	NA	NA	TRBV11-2	CASSLTGYTEAFF	TGTGCCAGCAGCTTAACAGGATACACTGAAGCTTTCTTT
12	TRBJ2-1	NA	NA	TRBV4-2	CATESSRDEQFF	TGTGCCACCGAGTCGTCCCGGGATGAGCAGTTCTTC
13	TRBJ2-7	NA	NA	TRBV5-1	CASGLGSSYEQYF	TGCGCCAGCGGTCTAGGGAGCTCCTACGAGCAGTACTTC
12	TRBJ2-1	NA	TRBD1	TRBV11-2	CASSSGGNEQFF	TGTGCCAGCAGCTCAGGGGGCAATGAGCAGTTCTTC
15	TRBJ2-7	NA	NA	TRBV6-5	CASSSYTVSHYEQYF	TGTGCCAGCAGTTCCTATACGGTCTCCCATTACGAGCAGTACTTC
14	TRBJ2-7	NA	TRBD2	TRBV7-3	CASSPTSGPYEQYF	TGTGCCAGCAGCCCGACTAGCGGTCCCTACGAGCAGTACTTC
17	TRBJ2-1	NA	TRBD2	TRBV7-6	CASSLTPGLATYNEQFF	TGTGCCAGCAGCCTAACGCCGGGACTAGCGACTTACAATGAGCAGTTCTTC
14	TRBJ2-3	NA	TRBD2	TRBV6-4	CASSEGREGDTQYF	TGTGCCAGCAGTGAAGGAAGGGAGGGCGATACGCAGTATTTT
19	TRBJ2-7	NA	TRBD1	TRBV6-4	CASSATGDRGPLSSYEQYF	TGTGCCAGCAGCGCTACAGGGGACAGGGGGCCTCTAAGCTCCTACGAGCAGTACTTC
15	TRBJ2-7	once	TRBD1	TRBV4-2	CASSQGQGEINEQYF	TGTGCCAGCAGCCAGGGACAGGGGGAGATCAACGAGCAGTACTTC
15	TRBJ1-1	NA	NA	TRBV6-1	CASSPRGTPNTEAFF	TGTGCCAGCAGTCCAAGGGGGACACCGAACACTGAAGCTTTCTTT
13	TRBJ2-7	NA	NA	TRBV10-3	CAISVTRGDEQYF	TGTGCCATCAGTGTGACTAGGGGAGACGAGCAGTACTTC
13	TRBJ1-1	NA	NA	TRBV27	CASSLSVNTEAFF	TGTGCCAGCAGTCTCTCGGTGAACACTGAAGCTTTCTTT
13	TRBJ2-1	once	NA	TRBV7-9	CASRGTVYNEQFF	TGTGCCAGCAGAGGGACTGTCTACAATGAGCAGTTCTTC
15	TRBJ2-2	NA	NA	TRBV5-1	CASQSGTRFTGELFF	TGCGCCAGCCAATCCGGGACTCGATTCACCGGGGAGCTGTTTTTT
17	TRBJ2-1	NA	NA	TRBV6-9	CASSHWRQVGTYNEQFF	TGTGCCAGCAGTCATTGGCGACAGGTCGGGACCTACAATGAGCAGTTCTTC
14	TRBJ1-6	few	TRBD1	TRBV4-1	CASSQGQGNSPLHF	TGCGCCAGCAGCCAAGGACAGGGAAATTCACCCCTCCACTTT
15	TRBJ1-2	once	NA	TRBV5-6	CASSLKHRPGGGYTF	TGTGCCAGCAGCTTAAAGCACCGGCCTGGGGGGGGCTACACCTTC
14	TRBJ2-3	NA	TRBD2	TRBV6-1	CASQRESETDTQYF	TGTGCCAGCCAGCGGGAGAGTGAGACAGATACGCAGTATTTT
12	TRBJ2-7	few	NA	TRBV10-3	CAIKGQTYEQYF	TGTGCCATCAAAGGACAGACCTACGAGCAGTACTTC
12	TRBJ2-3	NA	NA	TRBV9	CASSYGGHTQYF	TGTGCCAGCAGCTACGGGGGTCATACGCAGTATTTT
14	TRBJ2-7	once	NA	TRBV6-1	CASSGAERSYEQYF	TGTGCCAGCAGTGGGGCAGAGCGGTCCTACGAGCAGTACTTC
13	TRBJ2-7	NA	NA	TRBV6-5	CASSEEGHYEQYF	TGTGCCAGCAGTGAAGAGGGTCACTACGAGCAGTACTTC
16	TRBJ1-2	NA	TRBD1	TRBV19	CASSISPGQAYYGYTF	TGTGCCAGTAGTATATCCCCTGGACAGGCCTACTATGGCTACACCTTC
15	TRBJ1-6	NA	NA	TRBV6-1	CASSDAGTAHSPLHF	TGTGCCAGCAGTGATGCGGGGACGGCTCATTCACCCCTCCACTTT
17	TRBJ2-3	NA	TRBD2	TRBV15	CATSRDTAGGLTDTQYF	TGTGCCACCAGCAGAGATACAGCGGGGGGACTCACAGATACGCAGTATTTT
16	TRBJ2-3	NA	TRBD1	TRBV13	CASSSDRAPSTDTQYF	TGTGCCAGCAGCTCGGACAGGGCCCCTAGCACAGATACGCAGTATTTT
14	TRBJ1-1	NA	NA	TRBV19	CATKWGRGTTEAFF	TGTGCCACCAAGTGGGGCAGGGGAACCACTGAAGCTTTCTTT
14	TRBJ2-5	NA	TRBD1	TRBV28	CASSFTGGPETQYF	TGTGCCAGCAGTTTTACAGGGGGCCCAGAGACCCAGTACTTC
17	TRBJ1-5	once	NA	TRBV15	CATSRAGLGTEDQPQHF	TGTGCCACCAGCAGAGCTGGTCTCGGGACTGAAGATCAGCCCCAGCATTTT
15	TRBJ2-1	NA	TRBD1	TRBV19	CASSIDRGLINEQFF	TGTGCCAGTAGTATAGACAGGGGGCTAATAAATGAGCAGTTCTTC
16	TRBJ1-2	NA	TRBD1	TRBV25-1	CASSATWDRGDYGYTF	TGTGCCAGCAGTGCTACTTGGGACAGGGGTGACTATGGCTACACCTTC
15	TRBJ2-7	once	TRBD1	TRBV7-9	CASSPQGQGVDEQYF	TGTGCCAGCAGCCCCCAGGGACAGGGGGTGGACGAGCAGTACTTC
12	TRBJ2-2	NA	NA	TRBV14	CASSHVPGELFF	TGTGCCAGCAGCCACGTCCCCGGGGAGCTGTTTTTT